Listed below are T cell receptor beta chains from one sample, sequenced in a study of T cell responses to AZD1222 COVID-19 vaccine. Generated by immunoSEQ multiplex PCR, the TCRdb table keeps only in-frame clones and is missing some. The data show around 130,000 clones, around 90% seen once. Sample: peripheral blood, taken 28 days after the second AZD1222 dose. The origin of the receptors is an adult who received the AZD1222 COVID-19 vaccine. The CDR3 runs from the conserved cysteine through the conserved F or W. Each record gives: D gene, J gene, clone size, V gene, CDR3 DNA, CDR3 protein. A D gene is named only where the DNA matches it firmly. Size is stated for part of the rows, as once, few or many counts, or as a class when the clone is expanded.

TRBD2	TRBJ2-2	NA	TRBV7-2	TGTGCCAGCAGCTTATTAGCGGGAGTAGAAACCGGGGAGCTGTTTTTT	CASSLLAGVETGELFF
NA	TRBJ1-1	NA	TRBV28	TGTGCCAGCAGACCTCGGAACACTGAAGCTTTCTTT	CASRPRNTEAFF
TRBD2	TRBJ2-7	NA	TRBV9	TGTGCCAGCAGCGTCCGGGTAGCGGGAGATGAGCAGTACTTC	CASSVRVAGDEQYF
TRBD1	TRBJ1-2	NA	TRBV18	TGTGCCAGCTCACCGGAAGGGGGCTGGGGCTACACCTTC	CASSPEGGWGYTF
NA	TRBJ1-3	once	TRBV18	TGTGCCAGCTCACCACCTAACTCTGGAAACACCATATATTTT	CASSPPNSGNTIYF
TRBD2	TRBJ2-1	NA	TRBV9	TGTGCCAGCAGCCCCCGACTAGCGGGCGGAAATGAGCAGTTCTTC	CASSPRLAGGNEQFF
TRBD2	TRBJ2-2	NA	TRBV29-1	TGCAGCGCCTGGAGCGGGAGGGTGACCGGGGAGCTGTTTTTT	CSAWSGRVTGELFF
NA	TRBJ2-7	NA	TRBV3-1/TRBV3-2	TGTGCCAGCAGCCACGGGAGCTCCTACGAGCAGTACTTC	CASSHGSSYEQYF
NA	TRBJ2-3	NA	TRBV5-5	TGTGCCAGCAGCTTGATATCAAACACAGATACGCAGTATTTT	CASSLISNTDTQYF
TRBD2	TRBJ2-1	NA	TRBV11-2	TGTGCCAGCAGCTTCACTAGCGGGGGTTACAATGAGCAGTTCTTC	CASSFTSGGYNEQFF
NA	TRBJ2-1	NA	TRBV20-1	TGCAGTGCTTCCTTCAGAGAGCAGTTCTTC	CSASFREQFF
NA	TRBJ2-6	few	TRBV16	TGTGCCAGCAGCCAATCCTTGCCAGGTTCTGGGGCCAACGTCCTGACTTTC	CASSQSLPGSGANVLTF
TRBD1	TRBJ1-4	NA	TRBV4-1	TGCGCCAGCAGCCAGACTCCCACAGGGGCCCCTAATGAAAAACTGTTTTTT	CASSQTPTGAPNEKLFF
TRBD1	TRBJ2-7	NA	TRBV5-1	TGCGCCAGCAGCACCGGGACAGGATCCTACGAGCAGTACTTC	CASSTGTGSYEQYF
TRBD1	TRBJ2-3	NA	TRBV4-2	TGTGCCAGCAGCGAAAGACAGGGGGAAGGTGAAATAGATACGCAGTATTTT	CASSERQGEGEIDTQYF
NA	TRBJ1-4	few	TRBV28	TGTGCCAGCAGACAAGGGGCCGCAGAGAAACTGTTTTTT	CASRQGAAEKLFF
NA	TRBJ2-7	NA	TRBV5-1	TGCGCCAGCAGCTTGGGGGTGATAGGGGCTCCTGGGTACGAGCAGTACTTC	CASSLGVIGAPGYEQYF
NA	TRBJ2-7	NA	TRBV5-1	TGCGCCAGCAGCTTGCCAACCCTAACCGGCCGGTCACTAGGGGGAAGCTCCTACGAGCAGTACTTC	CASSLPTLTGRSLGGSSYEQYF
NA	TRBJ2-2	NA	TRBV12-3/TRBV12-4	TGTGCCAGCAGTACGGAGGTCCCCGGGGAGCTGTTTTTT	CASSTEVPGELFF
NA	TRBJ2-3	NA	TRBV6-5	TGTGCCAGCAGTCCCCGGGGGACAGCAGATACGCAGTATTTT	CASSPRGTADTQYF
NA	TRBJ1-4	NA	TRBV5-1	TGCGCCAGCGCCTCGGGAGCGGGTAATGAAAAACTGTTTTTT	CASASGAGNEKLFF
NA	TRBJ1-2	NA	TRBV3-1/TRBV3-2	TGTGCCAGCAGCCCAAGGGAGAACCCTTATGGCTACACCTTC	CASSPRENPYGYTF
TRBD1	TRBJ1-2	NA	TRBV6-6	TGTGCCAGCAGTACCGGACAGGGACCTTATGGCTACACCTTC	CASSTGQGPYGYTF
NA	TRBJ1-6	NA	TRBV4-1	TGCGCCAGCAGCCAAGCTGGTCTAGGTTCTTCACCCCTCCACTTT	CASSQAGLGSSPLHF
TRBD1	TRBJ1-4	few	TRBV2	TGTGCCAGCAGTGGGACAGGGGGCTCTTTTGGTCATGAAAAACTGTTTTTT	CASSGTGGSFGHEKLFF
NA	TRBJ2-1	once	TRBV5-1	TGCGCCAGCAGCTCATCACTCAACGGGGCGACGACTTATGAGCAGTTCTTC	CASSSSLNGATTYEQFF
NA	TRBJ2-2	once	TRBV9	TGTGCCAGCAGGAGACGGGACACCGGGGAGCTGTTTTTT	CASRRRDTGELFF
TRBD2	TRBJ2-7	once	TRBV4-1	TGCGCCAGCAGCACCGGACTAGCGGGACCCTACGAGCAGTACTTC	CASSTGLAGPYEQYF
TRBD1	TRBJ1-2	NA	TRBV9	TGTGCCAGCAGCCCTACAGGACAGGGGGTTAATGGCTACACCTTC	CASSPTGQGVNGYTF
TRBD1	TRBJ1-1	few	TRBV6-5	TGTGCCAGCAATGGTTGGGACAGGGGAAGGACTGAAGCTTTCTTT	CASNGWDRGRTEAFF
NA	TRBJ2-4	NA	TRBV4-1	TGCGCCAGCAGCCAAGTAGGCCTAGCCAAAAACATTCAGTACTTC	CASSQVGLAKNIQYF
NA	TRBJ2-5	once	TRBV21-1	TGTGCCAGCAGAGGGGTGGCGGGGGCCCCGAGGACCCAGTACTTC	CASRGVAGAPRTQYF
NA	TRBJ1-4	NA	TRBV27	TGTGCCAGCAGTTTATCACGGCAGGCAAAAACTAATGAAAAACTGTTTTTT	CASSLSRQAKTNEKLFF
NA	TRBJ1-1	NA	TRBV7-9	TGTGCCAGCCATGGGGGGGTTGCTTCCGAAGCTTTCTTT	CASHGGVASEAFF
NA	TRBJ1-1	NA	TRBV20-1	TGCAGTGCTAGGTGGGGCCCCGTAGCTTTCTTT	CSARWGPVAFF
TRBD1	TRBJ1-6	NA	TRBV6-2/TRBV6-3	TGTGCCAGCAGTTACGTACAGGGGGGGAATTCACCCCTCCACTTT	CASSYVQGGNSPLHF
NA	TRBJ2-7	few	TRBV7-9	TGTGCCAGCAGCTTACCCCAGGTCGAGCAGTACTTC	CASSLPQVEQYF
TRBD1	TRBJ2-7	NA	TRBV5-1	TGCGCCAGCAGCCTGGGGGGACAGGGGGCGCTCGACGAGCAGTACTTC	CASSLGGQGALDEQYF
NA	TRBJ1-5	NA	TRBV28	TGTGCCAGTCGACGCGCCTATAGCAATCAGCCCCAGCATTTT	CASRRAYSNQPQHF
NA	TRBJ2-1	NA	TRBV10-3	TGTGCCATCATAAGGGACTCAAGCTCCAATGAGCAGTTCTTC	CAIIRDSSSNEQFF
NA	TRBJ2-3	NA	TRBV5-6	TGTGCCAGCAGCTTGGCGTCAGGGGGCACAGATACGCAGTATTTT	CASSLASGGTDTQYF
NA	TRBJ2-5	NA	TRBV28	TGTGCCAGCAGCCCCTTCCCCGGGGACCAAGAGACCCAGTACTTC	CASSPFPGDQETQYF
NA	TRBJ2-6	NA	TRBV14	TGTGCCAGCAGCCCTACGACCGGGGCCAACGTCCTGACTTTC	CASSPTTGANVLTF
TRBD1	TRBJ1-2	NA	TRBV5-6	TGTGCCAGCAGCTTATTAGGGGGCCAAGATGGCTACACCTTC	CASSLLGGQDGYTF
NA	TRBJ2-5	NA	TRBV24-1	TGTGCCACCAGTGATTTGGGGCAGGGGCCTGAGACCCAGTACTTC	CATSDLGQGPETQYF
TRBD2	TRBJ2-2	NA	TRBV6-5	TGTGCCAGCAGACTAGCGGGAGGGCCCACCGGGGAGCTGTTTTTT	CASRLAGGPTGELFF
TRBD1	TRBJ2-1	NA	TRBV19	TGTGCCAGTAGCCCGGGACAGGGGGCCCACAATGAGCAGTTCTTC	CASSPGQGAHNEQFF
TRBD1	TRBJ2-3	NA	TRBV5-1	TGCGCCAGCAGCCAATACAGGGGGCGCGATACGCAGTATTTT	CASSQYRGRDTQYF
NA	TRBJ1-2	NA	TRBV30	TGTGCCTGGAGTTTCAGGGGCGCTAACTATGGCTACACCTTC	CAWSFRGANYGYTF
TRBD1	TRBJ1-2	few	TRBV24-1	TGTGCCACCAGTGAAACCGGGACAGGGGGTGGCTACACCTTC	CATSETGTGGGYTF
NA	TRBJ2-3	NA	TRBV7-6	TGTGCCAGCAGCCAAGGAGTTGGAACAGATACGCAGTATTTT	CASSQGVGTDTQYF
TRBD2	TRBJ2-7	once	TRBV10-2	TGCGCCAGCAGTGACTTTCCTAGCGGGAGCTACGAGCAGTACTTC	CASSDFPSGSYEQYF
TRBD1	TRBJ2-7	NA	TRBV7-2	TGTGCCAGCAGCCTAACAGGGGGAACTAATACCTACGAGCAGTACTTC	CASSLTGGTNTYEQYF
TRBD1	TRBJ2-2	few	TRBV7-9	TGTGCCAGCAGCCCTTTCAGGGGGCTTGGCGGGGAGCTGTTTTTT	CASSPFRGLGGELFF
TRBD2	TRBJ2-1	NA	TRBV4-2	TGTGCCAGCAGCGCGTTGCGGGGGTACAATGAGCAGTTCTTC	CASSALRGYNEQFF
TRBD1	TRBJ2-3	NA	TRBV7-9	TGTGCCAGCAGCTTAGATGGACAGGGCTCAGATACGCAGTATTTT	CASSLDGQGSDTQYF
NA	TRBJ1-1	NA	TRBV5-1	TGCGCCAGCAGCCCTACAGGGATGAACACTGAAGCTTTCTTT	CASSPTGMNTEAFF
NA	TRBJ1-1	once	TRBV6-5	TGTGCCAGCAGCACCCCGGGAGGAACTGAAGCTTTCTTT	CASSTPGGTEAFF
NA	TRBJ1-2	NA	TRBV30	TGTGCCTGGGGCCCGAGTCGGGGCTACACCTTC	CAWGPSRGYTF
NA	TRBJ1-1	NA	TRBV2	TGTGCCAGCAGTGCCCTCCTTGAAGCTTTCTTT	CASSALLEAFF